The 3 T cell receptor beta chains in this list originate from one sample, sequenced in a study of cytomegalovirus exposure and HLA in healthy donors (TCRdb year 2017). The library was prepared using the immunoSEQ multiplex PCR assay. For the multiplex PCR, a mixture combining 60 forward primers for TCR Vbeta segments and 13 reverse primers for TCR Jbeta segments was used. Here the immuneACCESS table is served through TCRdb, limited to in-frame sequences with V and J called. Missing clones are a known gap in these copies; in checked studies unresolved V genes cover under half, and the rest lacks a known reason. The sample table lists around 170,000 clones, 75% to 85% of them with a count of one. The ten top clones hold roughly 1.5% of the sample. Sequencing used PBMCs. Receptor source: a man younger than 30 in good health and CMV-seronegative.

This chain connects TRBV18 to TRBJ2-5; D not resolved. This CDR3 is 14 amino acids long. The germline CDR1 and CDR2 sequences are KGHSH and LQKENI. Trimming took off 0 bases at V and 2 bases at J, with 7 bases between the two ends. The chain's CDR3 is CASSPPLRQETQYF. For the CDR3, the DNA is TGTGCCAGCTCACCACCGCTCAGACAAGAGACCCAGTACTTC.

The rearrangement joins TRBV4-1 to TRBJ2-1; tentatively, D is TRBD1 (5 bases). The germline V and J ends were trimmed by 4 bases and 0 bases, with 16 bases remaining between them. There are 17 residues in the CDR3. Germline-derived CDR1 and CDR2 are MGHRA and YSYEKL. This chain's CDR3 is CASSLETRVSSYNEQFF. The CDR3 DNA reads TGCGCCAGCAGCCTTGAAACCAGGGTAAGCTCCTACAATGAGCAGTTCTTC.

This chain links TRBV9 with TRBJ1-1; a weak D match, TRBD1 (6 bases). CDR3 length: 15 amino acids. CDR1 is SGDLS, CDR2 YYNGEE, per germline. The V gene lost 3 bases and the J gene lost 0 bases, with 12 bases spanning the gap. CDR3 sequence: CASSATQGMNTEAFF. The DNA for the CDR3 is TGTGCCAGCAGCGCGACACAGGGAATGAACACTGAAGCTTTCTTT.